These 23 T cell receptor beta chains share one sample of origin, sequenced in a study of OX40 agonist ivuxolimab in advanced cancers. This table comes from immunoSEQ multiplex PCR, and its TCRdb copy is limited to in-frame clones, with some not included. Among about 28,000 clones, over 75% were seen once, and the ten largest hold about a quarter. Material: CD4+ or CD8+ T cells sorted from blood, obtained in a trial of the OX40 agonist ivuxolimab. The receptors derive from an adult with an advanced solid tumor such as melanoma, head and neck, liver or kidney cancer.

The V call is TRBV11-2, the J call TRBJ2-5; TRBD2 matches 12 bases. CDR1 is SGHAT and CDR2 is FQNNGV in the germline V gene. Trimming removed 5 bases from V and 2 bases from J; junction bases left unmatched: 6. The CDR3 is 16 residues long. The CDR3: CASSQPGLAGQETQYF. CDR3 nucleotides: TGTGCCAGCAGCCAACCCGGACTAGCGGGGCAAGAGACCCAGTACTTC.

This clone has only a few counts. This rearrangement joins TRBV30 to TRBJ1-1; D is unresolved. The germline V gene encodes CDR1 GTSNPN and CDR2 SVGIG (reference sequence). V was clipped by 2 bases and J by 3 bases, with 7 bases between them. The CDR3 consists of 12 residues. CDR3 nucleotides: TGTGCCTGGAGTACCGACTACACTGAAGCTTTCTTT. Protein sequence: CAWSTDYTEAFF.

V usage is TRBV2 and J usage is TRBJ2-2; D gene ambiguous. This CDR3 contains 17 residues. CDR1 is SNHLY and CDR2 is FYNNEI in the germline V gene. V was cut by 2 bases and J by 1 base, with 14 bases left in between. CDR3 loop: CASSELVSRLNTGELFF. The CDR3 DNA is TGTGCCAGCAGTGAACTGGTATCCCGTCTGAACACCGGGGAGCTGTTTTTT. Based on the CDR3 plus reference TRBV2 and TRBJ2-2, the full variable domain is EPEVTQTPSHQVTQMGQEVILRCVPISNHLYFYWYRQILGQKVEFLVSFYNNEISEKSEIFDDQFSVERPDGSNFTLKIRSTKLEDSAMYFCASSELVSRLNTGELFFGEGSRLTVL.

This clone was seen a few times. The chain uses TRBV14 and TRBJ2-3, with a weak D call TRBD1 (6 bases). CDR1 and CDR2 from the germline V gene are SGHDN and FVKESK. The CDR3 contains 15 residues. V was shortened by 4 bases and J by 1 base, with 12 bases between the two germline ends. CDR3 sequence reads: CASSLQPGGTDTQYF. CDR3 coding DNA: TGTGCCAGCAGCCTTCAGCCAGGGGGCACAGATACGCAGTATTTT. Combining the CDR3 with reference TRBV14 and TRBJ2-3 gives the whole variable domain EAGVTQFPSHSVIEKGQTVTLRCDPISGHDNLYWYRRVMGKEIKFLLHFVKESKQDESGMPNNRFLAERTGGTYSTLKVQPAELEDSGVYFCASSLQPGGTDTQYFGPGTRLTVL.

The chain carries TRBV7-6 and TRBJ2-1; D gene unclear. The CDR3 consists of 14 residues. CDR1 and CDR2 from the germline V gene are SGHVS and FNYEAQ. V lost 3 bases to trimming and J lost 1 base, with 7 bases between them. The CDR3: CASSFTESYNEQFF. CDR3 in DNA: TGTGCCAGCAGCTTTACGGAGTCCTACAATGAGCAGTTCTTC.

This clone was picked up one time. V and J are TRBV21-1 and TRBJ2-1; no DNA check was done on the table's D call, TRBD2. TRBV21-1 constitutes a pseudogene. The CDR3 totals 17 residues. CDR3 amino acids: CASSKEFSSGHYNEQFF. The CDR3 bases are TGTGCCAGCAGCAAAGAATTTTCTAGCGGGCACTACAATGAGCAGTTCTTC.

V is TRBV7-9 and J is TRBJ2-3; D might be TRBD2 (5 bases). Between the trimmed V and J ends, which lost 1 base and 5 bases, there was a span of 13 bases. In germline, CDR1 is SEHNR, CDR2 FQNEAQ (reference sequence). This CDR3 spans 15 amino acids. CDR3 amino acids: CASSLGGRGVDTQYF. Written as DNA, the CDR3 is TGTGCCAGCAGCTTAGGTGGACGGGGAGTAGATACGCAGTATTTT.

V is TRBV7-9 and J is TRBJ2-5; D perhaps matches TRBD1 (6 bases). The J call may be mistaken, given a closer DNA end match to TRBJ2-7. The germline gives CDR1 SEHNR, CDR2 FQNEAQ (reference sequence). The CDR3 consists of 12 residues. The CDR3 DNA reads TGTGCCAGCAGCTTAGGAGGGGGCGAGCAGTACTTC. It codes for CASSLGGGEQYF.

The chain is built from TRBV7-9 and TRBJ2-1; TRBD2 matches 8 bases. Trimming at V came to 5 bases and at J to 8 bases, leaving 8 bases not matched to a gene. The CDR3 totals 14 residues. Germline lookup yields CDR1 SEHNR and CDR2 FQNEAQ (reference sequence). The CDR3 is CASSPPRGGDEQFF. DNA for the CDR3: TGTGCCAGCAGCCCCCCCCGGGGGGGAGATGAGCAGTTCTTC. Variable domain in full (rest from reference TRBV7-9 and TRBJ2-1): DTGVSQNPRHKITKRGQNVTFRCDPISEHNRLYWYRQTLGQGPEFLTYFQNEAQLEKSRLLSDRFSAERPKGSFSTLEIQRTEQGDSAMYLCASSPPRGGDEQFFGPGTRLTVL.

The chain recombines TRBV20-1 with TRBJ2-7; weak D call: TRBD1 (6 bases). The V end was cut by 6 bases, the J end by 4 bases, with 10 bases between. Germline loops: CDR1 DFQATT, CDR2 SNEGSKA (reference sequence). CDR3 length: 11 amino acids. In DNA form, the CDR3 reads TGCAGTGCGCTAAGGGGGTACGAGCAGTACTTC. Translating gives CSALRGYEQYF.

The rearrangement uses TRBV6-6 and TRBJ1-2; D is perhaps TRBD1 (6 bases). V shed 2 bases and J shed 8 bases, with 18 bases lying between them. This CDR3 comprises 15 residues. Looked up from germline, CDR1 is MNHNY and CDR2 is SVGAGI (reference sequence). The CDR3 sequence is CASSYTKRGERGYTF. In nucleotides, the CDR3 is TGTGCCAGCAGTTACACGAAAAGGGGGGAAAGGGGCTACACCTTC.

This chain joins TRBV18 and TRBJ2-3, with D uncertain. The CDR3 totals 12 residues. V dropped 3 bases and J dropped 7 bases, with 8 bases sitting between them. Germline V CDR1 and CDR2: KGHSH, LQKENI. DNA for the CDR3: TGTGCCAGCTCACCCCCCGATAATACGCAGTATTTT. Translating gives CASSPPDNTQYF.

The chain links TRBV15 to TRBJ1-4; the D gene is possibly TRBD1 (5 bases). The CDR3 contains 18 residues. The germline CDR1 and CDR2 sequences are LNHNV and YYDKDF (reference sequence). Between the trimmed V and J ends, which lost 4 bases and 0 bases, there was a span of 18 bases. This chain's CDR3 is CATSTAERSGATNEKLFF. The DNA for the CDR3 is TGTGCCACCAGCACGGCCGAACGGTCGGGGGCAACTAATGAAAAACTGTTTTTT.

This chain uses TRBV16 with TRBJ1-2; no clear D. Looked up from germline, CDR1 is KGHSY and CDR2 is FQNENV. This CDR3 contains 12 residues. V lost 1 base to trimming and J lost 10 bases, with 10 bases between them. For the CDR3, the DNA is TGTGCCAGCAGCCAATACGCAAGACTCTACACCTTC. Protein sequence: CASSQYARLYTF.

This clone was seen a handful of times. The chain is built from TRBV7-2 and TRBJ2-5; D is uncertain. Trimming removed 3 bases at V and 6 bases at J, with 5 bases between. CDR3 length: 11 amino acids. Germline CDR1 SGHTA, CDR2 FQGNSA. The CDR3 reads CASSLFQTQYF. DNA of the CDR3: TGTGCCAGCAGCTTGTTTCAGACCCAGTACTTC.

The chain combines TRBV5-4 with TRBJ1-1; possibly TRBD1 for D (5 bases). The CDR3 is made up of 14 amino acids. Germline assignment: CDR1 SGHNT and CDR2 YYREEE (reference sequence). The V gene lost 0 bases and the J gene lost 4 bases, with 10 bases spanning the gap. The DNA for the CDR3 is TGTGCCAGCAGCTTGGTGGGGGGAGGCACTGAAGCTTTCTTT. This encodes CASSLVGGGTEAFF.

The rearrangement uses TRBV7-9 and TRBJ2-1; 7 bases align to TRBD2. Unmatched junction bases numbered 14, after V lost 1 base and J lost 8 bases. This CDR3 region has 17 residues. The germline CDR1 and CDR2 sequences are SEHNR and FQNEAQ (reference sequence). The CDR3 region has the DNA TGTGCCAGCAGCTTAGGTTTGGGGGACTACCTAGGGGATGAGCAGTTCTTC. This sequence encodes CASSLGLGDYLGDEQFF. Drawing the rest from reference TRBV7-9 and TRBJ2-1, the complete variable domain is DTGVSQNPRHKITKRGQNVTFRCDPISEHNRLYWYRQTLGQGPEFLTYFQNEAQLEKSRLLSDRFSAERPKGSFSTLEIQRTEQGDSAMYLCASSLGLGDYLGDEQFFGPGTRLTVL.

The genes are TRBV27 and TRBJ2-7; unclear D gene. V lost 6 bases and J lost 5, with 14 bases in between. The CDR3 has 13 amino acids. Germline assignment: CDR1 MNHEY and CDR2 SMNVEV (reference sequence). The CDR3 region is CASSPYGINEQYF. CDR3 bases: TGTGCCAGCAGCCCATATGGAATAAACGAGCAGTACTTC.

This clone was recorded only once. The rearrangement joins TRBV29-1 to TRBJ2-7; 9 bases match TRBD2. The V segment lost 0 bases and the J segment 2 bases; nucleotides outside the gene matches: 5. CDR1 is SQVTM, CDR2 ANQGSEA, per germline. The CDR3 is 15 residues long. CDR3 nucleotides: TGCAGCGTTGAAGAGAGACTAGCGGCACCCTACGAGCAGTACTTC. Translation gives CSVEERLAAPYEQYF.

The chain is built from TRBV29-1 and TRBJ2-2, with a tentative D call TRBD2 (5 bases). The CDR3 sequence is 14 residues long. The V gene's germline CDR1 is SQVTM and CDR2 ANQGSEA. Trimming removed 4 bases at V and 6 bases at J, with 15 bases between. CDR3 coding DNA: TGCAGCGTTGCGCGGGTTGAGGTTTCCGGGGAGCTGTTTTTT. Protein product: CSVARVEVSGELFF.

This chain connects TRBV9 to TRBJ1-1, with TRBD1 matching 8 bases. J gave up 1 base and V 4 bases, and 6 bases lay outside the gene matches. Germline V gene lookup returns CDR1 SGDLS and CDR2 YYNGEE. The length of the CDR3 is 15 residues. CDR3 residues: CASSHSGGRNTEAFF. CDR3 nucleotide sequence: TGTGCCAGCAGCCACTCAGGGGGCCGGAACACTGAAGCTTTCTTT.

The chain uses TRBV7-9 and TRBJ1-2; D uncertain. Trimming took 2 bases from V and 10 from J, leaving 8 bases between them. The CDR3 runs to 11 residues. Per the germline V gene, CDR1 is SEHNR and CDR2 is FQNEAQ (reference sequence). In DNA, the CDR3 is TGTGCCAGCAGCTTATCAACAGACTACACCTTC. Translated, it gives CASSLSTDYTF.

V usage is TRBV7-6 and J usage is TRBJ2-3; either TRBD1 or TRBD2 may fit D (5 bases each). The length of the CDR3 is 17 residues. V lost 4 bases and J lost 4, with 21 bases in between. Germline V gene sequence: CDR1 SGHVS, CDR2 FNYEAQ. CDR3 in DNA: TGTGCCAGCAGCTCAACTACCCCGGGACCAATCCCAGATACGCAGTATTTT. Translated, it gives CASSSTTPGPIPDTQYF.